This T cell receptor (beta chain) was retrieved from a study of T cell responses to AZD1222 COVID-19 vaccine. Across the whole study: Samples with a second dose at about 4 or about 12 weeks were pooled together. The study, taken as a whole, reports: Among those given AZD1222, only five or six were seropositive at baseline.

Details on this clone: Its cognate antigen is unknown. An end of the junction differs from the germline gene, which may be a read error.

Some clones are missing from TCRdb's copy, which holds only in-frame ones; the method was immunoSEQ multiplex PCR. This table holds 100,000 to 120,000 clones, roughly nine tenths found once. The CDR3 is 13 amino acids. Germline CDR1 SSHAT, CDR2 FNYEAQ (reference sequence). The chain carries TRBV7-7 and TRBJ2-4, with 8 bases aligning to TRBD2. This TCR was sampled from an adult in good health. The source material was peripheral blood, sampled on day 0 of AZD1222 vaccination. CDR3 in amino acids: CASSLTREGIQYF. The CDR3 DNA reads TGTGCTAGCAGCTTGACCCGGGAGGGTATTCAGTACTTC. Together with reference TRBV7-7 and TRBJ2-4, the CDR3 gives the full variable domain: GAGVSQSPRYKVTKRGQDVTLRCDPISSHATLYWYQQALGQGPEFLTYFNYEAQPDKSGLPSDRFSAERPEGSISTLTIQRTEQRDSAMYRCASSLTREGIQYFGAGTRLSVL.